This TCR beta chain was sequenced in a study of blood T cells in healthy people across ages. The second PCR ran 7 to 11 cycles with a sample-barcoded 5' primer and J-beta primers. The authors tagged each cDNA molecule using a template-switch adaptor with 12 random nucleotides. TCRdb reanalysed the 5' RACE reads using MiXCR and keeps one entry per CDR3 protein. In the table there are around 1.5 million distinct CDR3 sequences, roughly 60% of which are singletons. Trimming cost V 3 bases and J 2 bases, with 10 bases left between them. Germline lookup yields CDR1 MGHRA and CDR2 YSYEKL. The CDR3 has 14 residues. Details on this clonotype: The target antigen is unknown.

Study observations and caveats: Because donor CMV status was unknown, expanded clonotype changes were possibly confounded. TCR beta diversity tracked closely with naive T cell percentage.

Material: blood. The gene calls are TRBV4-1 and TRBJ1-2; perhaps TRBD1 as D (5 bases). This receptor was obtained from a man between 18 and 35 years old in good health. The CDR3 spells CASSHRTPNYGYTF. The CDR3 DNA sequence: TGCGCCAGCAGCCACCGGACACCCAACTATGGCTACACCTTC.